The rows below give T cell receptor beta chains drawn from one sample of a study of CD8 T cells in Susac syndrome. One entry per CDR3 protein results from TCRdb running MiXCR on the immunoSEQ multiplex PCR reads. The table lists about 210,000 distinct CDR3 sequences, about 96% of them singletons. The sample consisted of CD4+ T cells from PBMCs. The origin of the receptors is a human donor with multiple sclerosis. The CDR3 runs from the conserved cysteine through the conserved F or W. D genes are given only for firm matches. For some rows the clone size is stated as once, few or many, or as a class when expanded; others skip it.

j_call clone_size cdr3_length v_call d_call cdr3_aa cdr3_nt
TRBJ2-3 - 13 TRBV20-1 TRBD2 CSAGSGKGDTQYF TGCAGTGCTGGTAGCGGGAAGGGAGATACGCAGTATTTT
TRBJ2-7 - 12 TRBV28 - CASRGGAYEQYF TGTGCCAGCAGGGGAGGTGCCTACGAGCAGTACTTC
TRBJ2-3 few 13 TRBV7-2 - CASSSTSTDTQYF TGTGCCAGCAGCTCCACTAGCACAGATACGCAGTATTTT
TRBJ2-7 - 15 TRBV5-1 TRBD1 CASSGPGGASYEQYF TGCGCCAGCAGCGGGCCAGGGGGTGCAAGCTACGAGCAGTACTTC
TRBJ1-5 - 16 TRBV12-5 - CASGLVTGQTNQPQHF TGTGCTAGTGGTTTGGTTACAGGACAGACCAATCAGCCCCAGCATTTT
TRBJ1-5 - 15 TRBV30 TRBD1 CAWSAQQGNNQPQHF TGTGCCTGGAGTGCTCAACAGGGGAACAATCAGCCCCAGCATTTT
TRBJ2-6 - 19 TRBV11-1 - CASSLDWRGDISGANVLTF TGTGCCAGCAGCTTAGATTGGAGAGGCGATATCTCTGGGGCCAACGTCCTGACTTTC
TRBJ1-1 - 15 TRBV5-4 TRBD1 CASSERTGENTEAFF TGTGCCAGCAGCGAGAGGACAGGGGAGAACACTGAAGCTTTCTTT
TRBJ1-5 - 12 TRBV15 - CATSRDGEPQHF TGTGCCACCAGCAGAGATGGGGAGCCCCAGCATTTT
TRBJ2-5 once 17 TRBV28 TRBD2 CASSGTSGILWGETQYF TGTGCCAGCAGTGGGACTAGCGGGATCTTATGGGGAGAGACCCAGTACTTC
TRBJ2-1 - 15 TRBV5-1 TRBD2 CASSPAGGPYNEQFF TGCGCCAGCAGCCCAGCGGGGGGGCCCTACAATGAGCAGTTCTTC
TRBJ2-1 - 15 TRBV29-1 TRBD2 CSVDPRTSGNYEQFF TGCAGCGTTGACCCGAGGACTAGCGGGAACTATGAGCAGTTCTTC
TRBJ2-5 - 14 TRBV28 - CASSLRDPGGTQYF TGTGCCAGCAGTTTAAGGGACCCCGGAGGGACCCAGTACTTC
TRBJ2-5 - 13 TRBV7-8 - CASSLNRQETQYF TGTGCCAGCAGCTTGAACAGACAAGAGACCCAGTACTTC
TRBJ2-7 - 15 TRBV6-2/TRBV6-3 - CASSYSRRASYEQYF TGTGCCAGCAGTTACTCGAGACGGGCCTCCTACGAGCAGTACTTC
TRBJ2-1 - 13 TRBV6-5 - CASSYRTTNEQFF TGTGCCAGCAGTTATCGGACTACTAATGAGCAGTTCTTC
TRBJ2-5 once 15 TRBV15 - CATSRDLAVRETQYF TGTGCCACCAGCAGAGATCTAGCCGTCCGAGAGACCCAGTACTTC
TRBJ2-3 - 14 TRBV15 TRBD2 CATSREQRGGTQYF TGTGCCACCAGCAGAGAGCAACGCGGGGGTACGCAGTATTTT
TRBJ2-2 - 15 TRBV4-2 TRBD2 CASTVSGGHTGELFF TGTGCCAGCACCGTGAGCGGGGGTCACACCGGGGAGCTGTTTTTT
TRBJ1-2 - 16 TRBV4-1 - CASSQAGDGGDYGYTF TGCGCCAGCAGCCAAGCTGGGGACGGGGGGGACTATGGCTACACCTTC
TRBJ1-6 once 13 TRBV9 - CASSTQTGSPLHF TGTGCCAGCAGCACCCAGACGGGTTCACCCCTCCACTTT
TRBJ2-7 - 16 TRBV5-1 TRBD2 CASSSGLAGGIYEQYF TGCGCCAGCAGCTCGGGACTAGCGGGAGGAATCTACGAGCAGTACTTC
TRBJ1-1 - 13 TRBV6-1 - CASEGWVNTEAFF TGTGCCAGCGAAGGGTGGGTGAACACTGAAGCTTTCTTT
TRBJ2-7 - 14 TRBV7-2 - CASSFRTRENEQYF TGTGCCAGCAGCTTCCGGACCCGGGAAAACGAGCAGTACTTC
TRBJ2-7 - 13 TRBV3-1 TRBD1 CASSRQGAWEQYF TGTGCCAGCAGCCGGCAGGGGGCCTGGGAGCAGTACTTC
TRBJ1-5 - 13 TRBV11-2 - CASSRAGAQPQHF TGTGCCAGCAGCCGAGCGGGGGCCCAGCCCCAGCATTTT
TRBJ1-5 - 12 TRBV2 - CASSLNPQPQHF TGTGCCAGCAGTCTTAACCCTCAGCCCCAGCATTTT
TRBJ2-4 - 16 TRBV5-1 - CASSSGLPGRGNIQYF TGCGCCAGCAGCTCCGGACTCCCAGGACGTGGAAACATTCAGTACTTC
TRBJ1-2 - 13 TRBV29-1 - CSVIDQANYGYTF TGCAGCGTTATCGACCAGGCTAACTATGGCTACACCTTC
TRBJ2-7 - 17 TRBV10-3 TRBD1 CAISDPRQGRSSYEQYF TGTGCCATCAGTGACCCAAGACAGGGTAGAAGCTCCTACGAGCAGTACTTC
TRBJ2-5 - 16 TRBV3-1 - CASSQDLRTVQETQYF TGTGCCAGCAGCCAAGACCTTAGGACAGTCCAAGAGACCCAGTACTTC
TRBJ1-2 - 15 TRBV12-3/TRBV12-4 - CASSFWVQAVYGYTF TGTGCCAGCAGTTTTTGGGTACAGGCGGTCTATGGCTACACCTTC
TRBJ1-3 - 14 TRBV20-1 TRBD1 CSASDRGSGNTIYF TGCAGTGCCAGCGACAGGGGCTCTGGAAACACCATATATTTT
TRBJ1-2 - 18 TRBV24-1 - CATSDPKKTGDSNYGYTF TGTGCCACCAGTGACCCAAAGAAAACCGGGGACTCCAACTATGGCTACACCTTC
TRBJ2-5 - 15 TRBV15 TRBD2 CATSRGELAGRTQYF TGTGCCACCAGCAGAGGGGAACTAGCGGGTCGGACCCAGTACTTC
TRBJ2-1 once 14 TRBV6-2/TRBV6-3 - CASRPGDRSNEQFF TGTGCCAGCAGACCAGGAGACAGGTCAAATGAGCAGTTCTTC
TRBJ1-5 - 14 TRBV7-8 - CASSLGVRNQPQHF TGTGCCAGCAGCTTAGGGGTTCGCAATCAGCCCCAGCATTTT
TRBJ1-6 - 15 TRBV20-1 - CSARVMTEANSPLHF TGCAGTGCTAGAGTCATGACAGAAGCTAATTCACCCCTCCACTTT
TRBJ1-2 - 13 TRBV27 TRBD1 CASSSTGASGYTF TGTGCCAGCAGTTCGACAGGGGCCAGTGGCTACACCTTC
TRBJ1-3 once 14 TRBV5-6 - CASSFGQTGNTIYF TGTGCCAGCAGCTTTGGACAGACTGGAAACACCATATATTTT
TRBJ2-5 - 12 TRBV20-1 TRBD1 CSAWTGQETQYF TGCAGTGCTTGGACAGGCCAAGAGACCCAGTACTTC